This is a list of T cell receptor beta chains from one sample in a study of PD-L1 blockade in urothelial cancer. The protocol was immunoSEQ multiplex PCR, while the TCRdb copy is restricted to in-frame clones and leaves out a portion. Of some 45,000 clones in the sample, roughly 88% are singletons; the top ten hold 20% to 30%. The sample in question was PBMCs, obtained around atezolizumab (anti-PD-L1) treatment. The receptor source for this set is a donor over 35 with urothelial cancer. Each CDR3 is given without its conserved first and last residue.

>TRBJ1-1|TRBV6-5
ASSYLVGGTEAF
>TRBJ1-2|TRBV7-9
AGEGTGNYGYT
>TRBJ2-5|TRBV27
ASSRWGGTGETQY
>TRBJ2-1|TRBV4-3
ASSHDRVSYNEQF
>TRBJ2-5|TRBV5-1
ASSGDTGGQETQY
>TRBJ2-3|TRBV7-3
ASSPAKPGGTDTQY
>TRBJ2-1|TRBV4-2
ASSQVPGLAGDEGNLNEQF
>TRBJ2-3|TRBV15
ATSRSTSGAWDTQY
>TRBJ1-5|TRBV28
ASSPPGGPQH
>TRBJ2-7|TRBV6-5
ASKVREGRGEQY
>TRBJ2-1|TRBV5-8
ASSLVGAQTGDNEQF
>TRBJ2-3|TRBV11-2
ASSPRVRADTQY
>TRBJ2-2|TRBV5-1
ASSTRAGELF
>TRBJ1-3|TRBV7-2
ASSPGFAGNTIY
>TRBJ2-2|TRBV7-8
ASSPLGLAGAVGELF
>TRBJ1-1|TRBV10-3
AISDLGRGSEAF
>TRBJ2-5|TRBV27
ASSLEGAAQTQY
>TRBJ2-3|TRBV30
AWSVRRDRGTDTQY
>TRBJ1-5|TRBV7-8
ASSLGGDRTNQPQH
>TRBJ2-5|TRBV4-2
ASSHLLGAGSLTRETQY
>TRBJ2-2|TRBV11-3
ASSLDQSGTGNTGELF
>TRBJ2-7|TRBV18
ASSPPGLAGGSGEQY
>TRBJ2-3|TRBV28
ASGPAGGTDTQY
>TRBJ2-1|TRBV6-6
ASSYPGLAGGMGQF
>TRBJ2-7|TRBV7-2
ASSPGLFAYEQY
>TRBJ2-7|TRBV7-9
ASSYSYPYEQY
>TRBJ2-2|TRBV6-6
ASSDLAGYTGELF
>TRBJ2-1|TRBV4-3
ASSQQLAGSWNEQF
>TRBJ2-7|TRBV18
ASSPPSSYEQY
>TRBJ2-2|TRBV4-3
ASRGLPHTGELF
>TRBJ2-7|TRBV10-3
AISAGQAGLLRSYEQY
>TRBJ2-3|TRBV9
ASSVGGTSGGWSTDTQY
>TRBJ2-7|TRBV9
ASSPQVGLEQY
>TRBJ2-4|TRBV15
ATSPTRVAKNIQY
>TRBJ1-1|TRBV29-1
SVDRSSSNTEAF
>TRBJ2-7|TRBV5-1
ASSFSGVAYEQY
>TRBJ1-3|TRBV9
ASSRLQSPGNTIY
>TRBJ2-1|TRBV5-6
ASSRGSGYNEQF
>TRBJ2-7|TRBV11-3
ASSLRSGRNHEQY
>TRBJ2-2|TRBV7-6
ASRTGQGGTGELF
>TRBJ1-2|TRBV2
ASSPQDRT
>TRBJ2-5|TRBV19
ASSMRSGGHETQY
>TRBJ1-1|TRBV10-3
AISDRQGGVGTEAF
>TRBJ2-5|TRBV11-3
ASSLDQGHLQETQY
>TRBJ2-2|TRBV6-6
ASSPPGNTGELF
>TRBJ2-1|TRBV9
ASSVGGASYNEQF
>TRBJ2-2|TRBV9
ASSVGGTVNTGELF
>TRBJ2-7|TRBV9
ASSVGVGAYEQY
>TRBJ2-2|TRBV9
ASSPGGGAGELF
>TRBJ2-2|TRBV7-3
ASSPGRLAGGIGELF
>TRBJ2-7|TRBV7-8
ASSLLRGGSYEQY
>TRBJ1-1|TRBV28
ASSQEVNTEAF
>TRBJ1-4|TRBV13
ASSSSRVGGNEKLF